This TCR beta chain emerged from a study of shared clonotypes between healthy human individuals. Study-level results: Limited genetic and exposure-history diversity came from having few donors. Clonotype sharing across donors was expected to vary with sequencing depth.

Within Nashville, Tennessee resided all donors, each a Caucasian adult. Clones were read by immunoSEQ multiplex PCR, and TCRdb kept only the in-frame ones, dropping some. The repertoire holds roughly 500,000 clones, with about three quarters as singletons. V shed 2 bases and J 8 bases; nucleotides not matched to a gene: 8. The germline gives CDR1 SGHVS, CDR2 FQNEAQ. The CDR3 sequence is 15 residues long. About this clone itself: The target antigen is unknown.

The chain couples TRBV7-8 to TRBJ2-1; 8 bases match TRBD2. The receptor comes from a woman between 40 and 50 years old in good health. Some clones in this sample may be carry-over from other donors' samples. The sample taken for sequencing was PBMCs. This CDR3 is CASSLTSGLEDEQFF. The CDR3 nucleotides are TGTGCCAGCAGCTTAACTAGCGGACTGGAAGATGAGCAGTTCTTC.